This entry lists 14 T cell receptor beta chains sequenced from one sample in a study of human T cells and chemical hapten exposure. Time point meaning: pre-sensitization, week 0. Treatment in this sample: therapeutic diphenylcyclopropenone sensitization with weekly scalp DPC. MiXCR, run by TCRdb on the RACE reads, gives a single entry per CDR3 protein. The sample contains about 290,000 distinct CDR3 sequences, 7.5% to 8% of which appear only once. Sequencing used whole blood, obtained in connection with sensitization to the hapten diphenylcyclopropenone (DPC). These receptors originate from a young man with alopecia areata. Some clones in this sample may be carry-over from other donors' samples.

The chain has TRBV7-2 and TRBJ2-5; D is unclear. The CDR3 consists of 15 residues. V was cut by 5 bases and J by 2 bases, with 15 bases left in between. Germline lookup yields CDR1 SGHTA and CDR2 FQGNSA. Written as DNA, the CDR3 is TGTGCCAGCAGCCTGCCGACCCTAATACAAGAGACCCAGTACTTC. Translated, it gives CASSLPTLIQETQYF.

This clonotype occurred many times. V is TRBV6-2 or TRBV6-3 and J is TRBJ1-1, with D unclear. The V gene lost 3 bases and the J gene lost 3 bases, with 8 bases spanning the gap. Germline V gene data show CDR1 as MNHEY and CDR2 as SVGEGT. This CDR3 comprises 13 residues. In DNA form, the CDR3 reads TGTGCCAGCAGTTATTTTCGATACACTGAAGCTTTCTTT. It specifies CASSYFRYTEAFF.

The CDR3, as DNA: TGTGCCAGCAGCGTAGTGCCGGTCCTCAGCACCGGGGAGCTGTTTTTT. Translated: CASSVVPVLSTGELFF. The V and J genes are TRBV9 and TRBJ2-2; D is unclear. This CDR3 is 16 amino acids long. Trimming left V 0 bases short and J 4 bases short, with 13 bases between. Per the germline V gene, CDR1 is SGDLS and CDR2 is YYNGEE.

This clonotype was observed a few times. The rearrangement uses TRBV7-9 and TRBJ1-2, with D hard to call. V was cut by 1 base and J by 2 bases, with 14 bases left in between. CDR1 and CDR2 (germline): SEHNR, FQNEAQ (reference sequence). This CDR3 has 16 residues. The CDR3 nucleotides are TGTGCCAGCAGCTTAGAAGGGAGTCTTGGGAACTATGGCTACACCTTC. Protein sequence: CASSLEGSLGNYGYTF.

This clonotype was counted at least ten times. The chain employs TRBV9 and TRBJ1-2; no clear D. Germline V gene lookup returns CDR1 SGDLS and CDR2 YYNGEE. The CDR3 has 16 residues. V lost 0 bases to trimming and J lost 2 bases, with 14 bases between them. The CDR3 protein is CASSVGVSVQNYGYTF. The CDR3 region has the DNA TGTGCCAGCAGCGTAGGGGTCTCCGTCCAGAACTATGGCTACACCTTC.

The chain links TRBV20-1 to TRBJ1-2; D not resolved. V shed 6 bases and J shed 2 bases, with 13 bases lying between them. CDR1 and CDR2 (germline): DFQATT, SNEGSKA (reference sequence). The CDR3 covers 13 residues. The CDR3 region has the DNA TGCAGTGCCTATCATCGGGAGAACTATGGCTACACCTTC. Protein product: CSAYHRENYGYTF.

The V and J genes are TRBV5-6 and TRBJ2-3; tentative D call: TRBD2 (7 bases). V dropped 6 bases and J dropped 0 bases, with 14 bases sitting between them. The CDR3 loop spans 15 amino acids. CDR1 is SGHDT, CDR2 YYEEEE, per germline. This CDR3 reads CASTPRGLSTDTQYF. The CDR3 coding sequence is TGTGCCAGCACCCCGCGGGGGCTTAGCACAGATACGCAGTATTTT.

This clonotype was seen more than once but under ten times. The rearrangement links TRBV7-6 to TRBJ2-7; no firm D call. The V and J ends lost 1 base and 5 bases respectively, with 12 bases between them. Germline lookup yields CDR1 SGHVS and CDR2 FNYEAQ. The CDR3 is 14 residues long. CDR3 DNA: TGTGCCAGCAGCTTAGGGCCACGGACGAACGAGCAGTACGTC. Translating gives CASSLGPRTNEQYV.

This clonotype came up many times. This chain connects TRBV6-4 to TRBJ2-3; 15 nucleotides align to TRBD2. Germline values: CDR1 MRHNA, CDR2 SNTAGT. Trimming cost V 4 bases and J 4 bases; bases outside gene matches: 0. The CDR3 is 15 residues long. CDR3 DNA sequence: TGTGCCAGCAGTGGGACTAGCGGGGGGGCAGATACGCAGTATTTT. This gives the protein CASSGTSGGADTQYF.

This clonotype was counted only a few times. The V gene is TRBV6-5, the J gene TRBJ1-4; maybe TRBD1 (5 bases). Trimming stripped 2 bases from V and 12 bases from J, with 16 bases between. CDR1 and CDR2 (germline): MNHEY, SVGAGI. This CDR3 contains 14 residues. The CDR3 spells CASSYGRRQGELFF. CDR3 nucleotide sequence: TGTGCCAGCAGTTACGGCCGGAGGCAGGGCGAACTGTTTTTT.

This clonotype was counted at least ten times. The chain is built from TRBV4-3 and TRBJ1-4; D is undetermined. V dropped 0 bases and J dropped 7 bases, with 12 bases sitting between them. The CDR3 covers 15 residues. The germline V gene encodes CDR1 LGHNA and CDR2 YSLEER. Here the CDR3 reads CASSQEGLVGEKLFF. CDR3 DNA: TGCGCCAGCAGCCAAGAAGGTTTGGTCGGTGAAAAACTGTTTTTT.

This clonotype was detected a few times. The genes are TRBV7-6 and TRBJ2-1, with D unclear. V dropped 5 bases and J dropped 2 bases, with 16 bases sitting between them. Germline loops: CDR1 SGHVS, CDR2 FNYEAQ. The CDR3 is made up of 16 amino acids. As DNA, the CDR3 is TGTGCCAGCAGCCGCCCCTTAGGGTCAACCTACAATGAGCAGTTCTTC. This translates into CASSRPLGSTYNEQFF.

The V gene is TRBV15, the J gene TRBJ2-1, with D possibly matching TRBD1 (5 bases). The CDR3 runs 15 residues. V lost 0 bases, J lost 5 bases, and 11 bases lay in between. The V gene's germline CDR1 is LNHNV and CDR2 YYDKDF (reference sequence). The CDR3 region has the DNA TGTGCCACCAGCAGAGATGCAGGGTTGGACAATGAGCAGTTCTTC. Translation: CATSRDAGLDNEQFF.

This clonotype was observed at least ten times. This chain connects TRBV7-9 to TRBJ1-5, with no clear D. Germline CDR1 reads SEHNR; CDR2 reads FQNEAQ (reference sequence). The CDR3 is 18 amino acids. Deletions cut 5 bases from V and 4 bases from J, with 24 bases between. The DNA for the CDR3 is TGTGCCAGCAGCCCGGCTTTTTCGGCGTCGGTAGGTAATCAGCCCCAGCATTTT. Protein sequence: CASSPAFSASVGNQPQHF.